This TCR beta chain was sequenced for a study of CD4 T cells in relation to SARS-CoV-2 and coronaviruses. Background on the study: Shared crossreactive spike epitopes were mapped to their HLA restriction.

The assay was immunoSEQ multiplex PCR, and TCRdb's table has in-frame clones only and misses some. The sample holds tens of thousands of clones, about nine tenths seen once. The CDR3 is 12 residues long. Germline V gives CDR1 SQVTM, CDR2 ANQGSEA. The ends were cut back, 3 bases at V and 3 bases at J, with 5 bases in the middle. Points from the study as a whole: Culture-expanded clones reflect memory recall rather than primary priming during culture.

Unexposed donor CD4+ T cells date from about 2010-2018, before the COVID-19 pandemic. Concerning this clone itself: Its antigen is as yet unknown.

Sequences were obtained from memory CD4+ T cells from PBMCs. V usage is TRBV29-1 and J usage is TRBJ1-4; unclear D gene. The clonotype originates from a human donor in good health. The CDR3, as DNA: TGCAGCGTTGAGTCCCCTAATGAAAAACTGTTTTTT. Residues: CSVESPNEKLFF.